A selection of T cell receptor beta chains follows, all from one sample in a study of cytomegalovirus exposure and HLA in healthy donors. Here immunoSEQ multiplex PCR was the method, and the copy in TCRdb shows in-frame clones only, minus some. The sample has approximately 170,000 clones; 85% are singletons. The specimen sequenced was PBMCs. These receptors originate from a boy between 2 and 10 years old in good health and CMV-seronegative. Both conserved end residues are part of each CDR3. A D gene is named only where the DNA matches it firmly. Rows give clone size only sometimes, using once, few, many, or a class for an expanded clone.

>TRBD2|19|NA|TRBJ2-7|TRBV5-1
TGCGCCAGCAGCCCGGTAGTGGTAGCGGGAGCCGTCAGCTCCTACGAGCAGTACTTC
CASSPVVVAGAVSSYEQYF
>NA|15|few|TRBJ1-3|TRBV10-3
TGTGCCACCCTTACGGACAGAACGGCTGGAAACACCATATATTTT
CATLTDRTAGNTIYF
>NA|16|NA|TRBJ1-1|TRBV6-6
TGTGCCAGCAGTTACAGCCGTTGGAGAACCAACACTGAAGCTTTCTTT
CASSYSRWRTNTEAFF
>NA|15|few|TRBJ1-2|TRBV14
TGTGCCAGCAGCCCCTGGCAGGGAACGGAGTATGGCTACACCTTC
CASSPWQGTEYGYTF
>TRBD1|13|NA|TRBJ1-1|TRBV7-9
TGTGCCAGCAGGGGGGACAGGGCCACTGAAGCTTTCTTT
CASRGDRATEAFF
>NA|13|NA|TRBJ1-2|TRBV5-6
TGTGCCAGCAGCTTGGGTGGGGCCTGTGGCTACACCTTC
CASSLGGACGYTF
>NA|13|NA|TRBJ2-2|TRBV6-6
TGTGCCAGCAGTCACAGGGACGCCGGGGAGCTGTTTTTT
CASSHRDAGELFF
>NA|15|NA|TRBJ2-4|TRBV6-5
TGTGCCAGCAGGCCGAGGACAGTAGCCAAAAACATTCAGTACTTC
CASRPRTVAKNIQYF
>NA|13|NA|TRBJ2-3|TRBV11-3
TGTGCCAGCAGCTTACAGGGCACAGATACGCAGTATTTT
CASSLQGTDTQYF
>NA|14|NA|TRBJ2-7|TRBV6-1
TGTGCCAGCAGTGAAATTGGACTTAGCGGTGAGCAGTACTTC
CASSEIGLSGEQYF
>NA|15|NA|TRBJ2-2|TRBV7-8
TGTGCCAGCAGCTTAGTAGGACTGAACACCGGGGAGCTGTTTTTT
CASSLVGLNTGELFF
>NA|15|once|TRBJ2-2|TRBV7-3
TGCGCCAGCAGCTTAACTCCCGGGGTGGCCGGGGAGCTGTTTTTT
CASSLTPGVAGELFF
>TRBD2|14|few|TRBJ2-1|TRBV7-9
TGTGCCAGCAGCTGGCGGGGGGTCAGGAATGAGCAGTTCTTC
CASSWRGVRNEQFF
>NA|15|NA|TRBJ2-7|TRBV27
TGTGCCAGCAAACTAGGATCCCACAGCTCCTACGAGCAGTACTTC
CASKLGSHSSYEQYF
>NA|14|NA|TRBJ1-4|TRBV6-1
TGTGCCAGCAGTGAGCGGGGGTCGTATGAAAAACTGTTTTTT
CASSERGSYEKLFF
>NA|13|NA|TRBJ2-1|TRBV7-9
TGTGCCAGCAGCGGTGGAGGCTACAATGAGCAGTTCTTC
CASSGGGYNEQFF
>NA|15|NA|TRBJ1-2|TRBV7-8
TGTGCCAGCAGCCCACTGGGCGGACTTAACTATGGCTACACCTTC
CASSPLGGLNYGYTF